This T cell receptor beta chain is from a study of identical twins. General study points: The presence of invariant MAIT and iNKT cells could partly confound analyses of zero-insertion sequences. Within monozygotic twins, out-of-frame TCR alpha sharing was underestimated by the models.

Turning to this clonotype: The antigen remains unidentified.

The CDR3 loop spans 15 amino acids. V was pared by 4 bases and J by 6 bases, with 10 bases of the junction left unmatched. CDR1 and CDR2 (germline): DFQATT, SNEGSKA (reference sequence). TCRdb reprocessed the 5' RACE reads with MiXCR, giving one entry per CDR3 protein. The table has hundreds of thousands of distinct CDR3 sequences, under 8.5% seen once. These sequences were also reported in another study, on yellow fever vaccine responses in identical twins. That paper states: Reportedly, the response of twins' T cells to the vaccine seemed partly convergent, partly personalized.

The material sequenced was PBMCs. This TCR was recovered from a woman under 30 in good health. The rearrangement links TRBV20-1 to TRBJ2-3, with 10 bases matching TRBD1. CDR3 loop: CSAIPGQGVVDTQYF. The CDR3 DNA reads TGCAGTGCTATCCCAGGACAGGGGGTTGTCGATACGCAGTATTTT.